There are many counts of the clone carrying this T cell receptor (beta chain). The antigen is not known. The CDR3 is 14 amino acids. CDR1 LNHNV and CDR2 YYDKDF come from the germline V gene (reference sequence). V lost 1 base, J lost 4 bases, and 4 bases stayed unmatched. This sample is part of a study of T cells in Graves' hyperthyroidism and ophthalmopathy. Study-level findings and limits: Most thyroid clonotypes with frequency above 0.001 were detected in blood.

What was amplified from RNA transcripts were TCR beta CDR3 regions. The HTBI primer set drove a first-round RT-PCR of the TCR CDR3. MiXCR, run by TCRdb on the multiplex PCR reads, gives a single entry per CDR3 protein. Of approximately 520,000 distinct CDR3 sequences detected, less than 25% appear once; the ten largest clones hold about a quarter. Hyperthyroidism patients were newly diagnosed, had disease duration under 2 months, and were aged 18 to 65 years. The chain has TRBV15 and TRBJ2-7; TRBD1 matches at 7 bases. This clonotype originated in a man in his late teens or twenties with Graves' hyperthyroidism. The sample consisted of blood. The CDR3 nucleotides read TGTGCCACCAGCAGAGGAACAGGGGAGTACGAGCAGTACTTC. Protein sequence: CATSRGTGEYEQYF.